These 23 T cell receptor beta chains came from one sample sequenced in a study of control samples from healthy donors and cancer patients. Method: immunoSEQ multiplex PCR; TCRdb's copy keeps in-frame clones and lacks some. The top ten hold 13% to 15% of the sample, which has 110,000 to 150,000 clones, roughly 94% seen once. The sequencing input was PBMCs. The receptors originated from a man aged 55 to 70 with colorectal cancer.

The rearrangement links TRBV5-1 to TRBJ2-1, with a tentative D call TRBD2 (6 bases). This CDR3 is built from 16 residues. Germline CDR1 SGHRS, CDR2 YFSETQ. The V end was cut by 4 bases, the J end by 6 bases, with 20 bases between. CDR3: CASSLGPGSGVNEQFF. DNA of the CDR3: TGCGCCAGCAGCCTGGGACCGGGGTCGGGAGTCAATGAGCAGTTCTTC.

CDR3 in amino acids: CASSEQGGEKLFF. The CDR3 nucleotides read TGTGCCAGCAGTGAGCAGGGCGGGGAAAAACTGTTTTTT. The chain has TRBV2 and TRBJ1-4; weak D call: TRBD1 (5 bases). The germline V gene has CDR1 SNHLY and CDR2 FYNNEI. The CDR3 length is 13 residues. V shed 3 bases and J shed 8 bases, with 10 bases lying between them.

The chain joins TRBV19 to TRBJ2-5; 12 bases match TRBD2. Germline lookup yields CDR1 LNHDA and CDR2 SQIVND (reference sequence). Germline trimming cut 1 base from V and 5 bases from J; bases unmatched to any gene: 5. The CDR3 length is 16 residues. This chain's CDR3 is CASSIGLAGGRETQYF. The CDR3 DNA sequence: TGTGCCAGTAGTATAGGTCTAGCGGGGGGGCGTGAGACCCAGTACTTC.

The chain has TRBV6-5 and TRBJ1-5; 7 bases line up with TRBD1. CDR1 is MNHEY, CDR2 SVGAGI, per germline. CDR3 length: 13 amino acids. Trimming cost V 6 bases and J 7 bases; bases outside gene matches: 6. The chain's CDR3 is CASRTGIGQPQHF. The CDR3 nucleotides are TGTGCCAGCAGGACAGGGATTGGCCAGCCCCAGCATTTT.

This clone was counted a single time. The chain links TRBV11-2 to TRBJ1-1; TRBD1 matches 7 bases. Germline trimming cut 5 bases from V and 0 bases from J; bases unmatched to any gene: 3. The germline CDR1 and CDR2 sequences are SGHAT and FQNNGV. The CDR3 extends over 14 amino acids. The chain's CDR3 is CASSKTGVNTEAFF. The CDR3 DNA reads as TGTGCCAGCAGCAAAACAGGGGTGAACACTGAAGCTTTCTTT.

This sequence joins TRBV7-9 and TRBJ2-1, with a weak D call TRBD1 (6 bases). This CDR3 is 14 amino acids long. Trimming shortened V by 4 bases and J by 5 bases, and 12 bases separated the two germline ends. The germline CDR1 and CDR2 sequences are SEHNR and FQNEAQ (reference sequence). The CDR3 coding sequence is TGTGCCAGCAGCTCCGGGACACTGGACAATGAGCAGTTCTTC. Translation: CASSSGTLDNEQFF.

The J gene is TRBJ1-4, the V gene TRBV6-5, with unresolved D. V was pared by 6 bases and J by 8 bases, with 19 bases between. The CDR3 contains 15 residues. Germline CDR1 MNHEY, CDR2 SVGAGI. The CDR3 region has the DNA TGTGCCAGCAGACGGACGGACGTGCTGGGGGAAAAACTGTTTTTT. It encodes CASRRTDVLGEKLFF.

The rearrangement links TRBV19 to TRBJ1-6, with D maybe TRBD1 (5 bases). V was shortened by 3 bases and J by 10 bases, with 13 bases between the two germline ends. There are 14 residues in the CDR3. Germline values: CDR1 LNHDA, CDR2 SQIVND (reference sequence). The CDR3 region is CASSIGGGGSPLHF. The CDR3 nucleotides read TGTGCCAGTAGTATTGGTGGGGGTGGGTCACCCCTCCACTTT. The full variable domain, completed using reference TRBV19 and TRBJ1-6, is DGGITQSPKYLFRKEGQNVTLSCEQNLNHDAMYWYRQDPGQGLRLIYYSQIVNDFQKGDIAEGYSVSREKKESFPLTVTSAQKNPTAFYLCASSIGGGGSPLHFGNGTRLTVT.

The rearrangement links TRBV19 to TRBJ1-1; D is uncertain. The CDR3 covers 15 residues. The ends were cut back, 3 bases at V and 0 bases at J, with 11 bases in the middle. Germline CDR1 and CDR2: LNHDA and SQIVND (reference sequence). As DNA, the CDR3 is TGTGCCAGTAGTATGACCGGACCCATGAACACTGAAGCTTTCTTT. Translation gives CASSMTGPMNTEAFF.

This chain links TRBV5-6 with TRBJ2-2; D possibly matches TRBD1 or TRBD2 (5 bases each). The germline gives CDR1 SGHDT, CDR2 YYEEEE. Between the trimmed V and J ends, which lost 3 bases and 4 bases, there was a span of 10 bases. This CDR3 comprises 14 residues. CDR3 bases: TGTGCCAGCAGCTCCCGGGACGGCACCGGGGAGCTGTTTTTT. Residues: CASSSRDGTGELFF.

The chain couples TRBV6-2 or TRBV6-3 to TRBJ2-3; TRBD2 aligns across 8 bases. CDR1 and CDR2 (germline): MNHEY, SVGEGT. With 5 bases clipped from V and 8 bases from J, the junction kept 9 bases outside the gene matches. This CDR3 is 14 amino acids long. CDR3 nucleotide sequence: TGTGCCAGCAGTCCAGGACTAGCCGGGTTTACGCAGTATTTT. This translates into CASSPGLAGFTQYF.

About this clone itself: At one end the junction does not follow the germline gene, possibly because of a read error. The CDR3 sequence: CATSRQGETQYF. In DNA, the CDR3 is TGTGCCACCAGTCGACAGGGGGAAACCCAGTACTTC. The chain has TRBV6-6 and TRBJ2-5; 9 bases align to TRBD1. CDR1 is MNHNY, CDR2 SVGAGI, per germline (reference sequence). This CDR3 has 12 amino acids.

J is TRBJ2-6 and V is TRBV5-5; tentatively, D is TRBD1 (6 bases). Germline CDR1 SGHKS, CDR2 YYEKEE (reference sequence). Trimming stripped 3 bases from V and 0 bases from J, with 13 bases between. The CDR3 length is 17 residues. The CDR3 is CASSWRTASSGANVLTF. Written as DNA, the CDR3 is TGTGCCAGCAGCTGGAGGACAGCCTCCTCTGGGGCCAACGTCCTGACTTTC. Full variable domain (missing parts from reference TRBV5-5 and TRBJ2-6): DAGVTQSPTHLIKTRGQQVTLRCSPISGHKSVSWYQQVLGQGPQFIFQYYEKEERGRGNFPDRFSARQFPNYSSELNVNALLLGDSALYLCASSWRTASSGANVLTFGAGSRLTVL.

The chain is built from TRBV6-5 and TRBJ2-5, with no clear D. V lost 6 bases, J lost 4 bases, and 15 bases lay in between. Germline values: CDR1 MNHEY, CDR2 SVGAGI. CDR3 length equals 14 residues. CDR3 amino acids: CASRLTRSRETQYF. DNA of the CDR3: TGTGCCAGCAGACTGACACGATCGAGAGAGACCCAGTACTTC.

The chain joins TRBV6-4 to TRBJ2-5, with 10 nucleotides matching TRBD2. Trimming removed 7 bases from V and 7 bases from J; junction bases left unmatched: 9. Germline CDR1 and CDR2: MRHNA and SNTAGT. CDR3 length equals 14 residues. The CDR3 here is CASIQRGGTWTQYF. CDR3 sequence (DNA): TGTGCCAGCATCCAGCGGGGGGGGACCTGGACCCAGTACTTC.

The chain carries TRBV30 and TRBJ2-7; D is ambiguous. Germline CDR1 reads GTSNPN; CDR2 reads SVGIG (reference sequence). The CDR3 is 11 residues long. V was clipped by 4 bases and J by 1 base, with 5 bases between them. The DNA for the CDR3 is TGTGCCTGGAAGCAGTCCTACGAGCAGTACTTC. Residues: CAWKQSYEQYF. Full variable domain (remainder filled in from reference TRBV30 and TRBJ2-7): SQTIHQWPATLVQPVGSPLSLECTVEGTSNPNLYWYRQAAGRGLQLLFYSVGIGQISSEVPQNLSASRPQDRQFILSSKKLLLSDSGFYLCAWKQSYEQYFGPGTRLTVT.

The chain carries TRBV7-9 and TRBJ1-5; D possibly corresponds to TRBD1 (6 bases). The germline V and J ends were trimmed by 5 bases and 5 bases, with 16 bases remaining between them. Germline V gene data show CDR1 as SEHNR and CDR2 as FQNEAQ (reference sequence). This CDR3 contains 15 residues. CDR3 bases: TGTGCCAGCAGCACCCGGGACAAGATCTATCAGCCCCAGCATTTT. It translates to CASSTRDKIYQPQHF.

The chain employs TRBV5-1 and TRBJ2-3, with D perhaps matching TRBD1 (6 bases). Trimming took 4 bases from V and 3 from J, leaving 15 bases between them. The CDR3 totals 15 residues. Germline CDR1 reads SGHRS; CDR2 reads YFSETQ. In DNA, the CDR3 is TGCGCCAGCAGCCCCCGGGGCAGGGGAACAGATACGCAGTATTTT. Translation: CASSPRGRGTDTQYF.

In nucleotides, the CDR3 is TGTGCCAGCTCACCGGGGACAGGGGGCTCCACAGATACGCAGTATTTT. Protein product: CASSPGTGGSTDTQYF. V is TRBV18 and J is TRBJ2-3; 12 bases fit TRBD1. V gave up 3 bases and J gave up 2 bases; unmatched junction bases: 3. Germline V gene data show CDR1 as KGHSH and CDR2 as LQKENI. The CDR3 loop spans 16 amino acids.

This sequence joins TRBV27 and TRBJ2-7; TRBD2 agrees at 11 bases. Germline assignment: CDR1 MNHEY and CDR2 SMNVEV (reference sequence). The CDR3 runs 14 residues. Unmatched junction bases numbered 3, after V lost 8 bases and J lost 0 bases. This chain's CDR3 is CASRLAGPSYEQYF. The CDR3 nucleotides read TGTGCCAGCCGACTAGCGGGGCCCTCCTACGAGCAGTACTTC.

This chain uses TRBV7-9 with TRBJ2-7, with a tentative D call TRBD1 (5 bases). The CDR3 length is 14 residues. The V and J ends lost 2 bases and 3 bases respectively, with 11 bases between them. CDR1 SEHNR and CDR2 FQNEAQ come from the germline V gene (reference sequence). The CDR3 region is CASSLRQGLYEQYF. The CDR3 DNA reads TGTGCCAGCAGCTTAAGGCAGGGCCTCTACGAGCAGTACTTC.

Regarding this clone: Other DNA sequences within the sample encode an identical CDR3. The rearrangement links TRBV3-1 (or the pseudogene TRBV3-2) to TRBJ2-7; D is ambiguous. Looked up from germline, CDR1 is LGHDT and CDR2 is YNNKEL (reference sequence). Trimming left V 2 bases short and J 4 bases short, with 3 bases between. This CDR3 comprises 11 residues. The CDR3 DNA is TGTGCCAGCAGCCAATCTTACGAGCAGTACTTC. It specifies CASSQSYEQYF.

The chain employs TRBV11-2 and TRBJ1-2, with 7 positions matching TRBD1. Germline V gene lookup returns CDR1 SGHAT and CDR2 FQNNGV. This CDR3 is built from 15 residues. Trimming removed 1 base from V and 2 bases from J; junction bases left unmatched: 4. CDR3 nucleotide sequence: TGTGCCAGCAGCTTAGGGGAGACAGGGAACTATGGCTACACCTTC. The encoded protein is CASSLGETGNYGYTF.